This T cell receptor beta chain originates from a study of cytomegalovirus exposure and HLA in healthy donors. Study-wide results and limits: Presence/absence results assume similar sequencing depth per donor, which may not hold. In a later analysis, around 18,000 TCR beta sequences were associated with HLA alleles at 0.05 false discovery rate.

For this clone: Antigen unknown.

The PCR had 60 Vbeta and 13 Jbeta primers. TCRdb keeps only in-frame clones here, not all; method: immunoSEQ multiplex PCR. The sample lists 100,000 to 150,000 clones; about 83% were seen once. The CDR3 is made up of 13 amino acids. The germline V gene encodes CDR1 WNHNN and CDR2 SYGVQD (reference sequence). V dropped 6 bases and J dropped 1 base, with 10 bases sitting between them. Material for sequencing was PBMCs. The V and J genes are TRBV10-1 and TRBJ2-7; no definite D call. The sequence was obtained from a man aged 25 to 40 in good health and CMV-seronegative. This CDR3 is CASSLDMSYEQYF. The CDR3 coding sequence is TGCGCCAGCAGCCTCGACATGTCCTACGAGCAGTACTTC.